The rows below give T cell receptor beta chains drawn from one sample of a study of T cell responses to AZD1222 COVID-19 vaccine. Profiled with immunoSEQ multiplex PCR; TCRdb holds only in-frame clones, not every one. The sample's table shows about 140,000 clones. Sequences were obtained from peripheral blood. The source is an adult in good health. The CDR3 runs from the conserved cysteine through the conserved F or W. The D gene is left open where the match is weak.

d_call: TRBD1; v_call: TRBV27; j_call: TRBJ1-5; cdr3_nt: TGTGCCAGCAGAAACACAGGGGACAATCAGCCCCAGCATTTT; cdr3_aa: CASRNTGDNQPQHF
d_call: .; v_call: TRBV28; j_call: TRBJ1-2; cdr3_nt: TGTGCCAGCAGTCCTCTCTCCCGATCCTTCGGCTACACCTTC; cdr3_aa: CASSPLSRSFGYTF
d_call: TRBD2; v_call: TRBV5-6; j_call: TRBJ2-3; cdr3_nt: TGTGCCAGCAGCCTCGTAGCGGGGAGAAGCACAGATACGCAGTATTTT; cdr3_aa: CASSLVAGRSTDTQYF
d_call: .; v_call: TRBV6-5; j_call: TRBJ2-5; cdr3_nt: TGTGCCAGCAGTTACTCAGGGGGGGAAGAGACCCAGTACTTC; cdr3_aa: CASSYSGGEETQYF
d_call: .; v_call: TRBV28; j_call: TRBJ1-5; cdr3_nt: TGTGCCAGCAGTTTATCCGACGGGGTCAATCAGCCCCAGCATTTT; cdr3_aa: CASSLSDGVNQPQHF
d_call: TRBD1; v_call: TRBV19; j_call: TRBJ2-7; cdr3_nt: TGTGCCAGTAGTATTCAGGCAGGGGGAAGATACGAGCAGTACTTC; cdr3_aa: CASSIQAGGRYEQYF
d_call: TRBD1; v_call: TRBV11-2; j_call: TRBJ1-2; cdr3_nt: TGTGCCAGCAGCTTGGGACAGACGGTCTATGGCTACACCTTC; cdr3_aa: CASSLGQTVYGYTF
d_call: TRBD1; v_call: TRBV4-2; j_call: TRBJ1-4; cdr3_nt: TGTGCCAGCAGCCTCGTTACCCTAGCCAGGGGGCAGACTAATGAAAAACTGTTTTTT; cdr3_aa: CASSLVTLARGQTNEKLFF
d_call: .; v_call: TRBV7-9; j_call: TRBJ1-1; cdr3_nt: TGTGCCAGCAGCTTAGCCGGGACGGACACTGAAGCTTTCTTT; cdr3_aa: CASSLAGTDTEAFF
d_call: .; v_call: TRBV19; j_call: TRBJ1-5; cdr3_nt: TGTGCCAGTAGTATCGGGGTAGCGGGGAATCAGCCCCAGCATTTT; cdr3_aa: CASSIGVAGNQPQHF
d_call: .; v_call: TRBV19; j_call: TRBJ1-6; cdr3_nt: TGTGCCAGTAGTATAGACCCAGGGAACAATTCACCCCTCCACTTT; cdr3_aa: CASSIDPGNNSPLHF
d_call: TRBD1; v_call: TRBV4-3; j_call: TRBJ1-5; cdr3_nt: TGCGCCAGCAGCCAGGACTCCGTGGACAGGGATGCTTTTAATCAGCCCCAGCATTTT; cdr3_aa: CASSQDSVDRDAFNQPQHF
d_call: .; v_call: TRBV18; j_call: TRBJ1-2; cdr3_nt: TGTGCCAGCTCACCCCAGACCATGGCCCCAACTGGCTACACCTTC; cdr3_aa: CASSPQTMAPTGYTF
d_call: .; v_call: TRBV25-1; j_call: TRBJ1-4; cdr3_nt: TGTGCCAGCACCCTAGGGGACTTAACTAATGAAAAACTGTTTTTT; cdr3_aa: CASTLGDLTNEKLFF
d_call: .; v_call: TRBV11-3; j_call: TRBJ1-1; cdr3_nt: TGTGCCAGCAGCCCACGGGACAACCCTTCGGGCACTGAAGCTTTCTTT; cdr3_aa: CASSPRDNPSGTEAFF